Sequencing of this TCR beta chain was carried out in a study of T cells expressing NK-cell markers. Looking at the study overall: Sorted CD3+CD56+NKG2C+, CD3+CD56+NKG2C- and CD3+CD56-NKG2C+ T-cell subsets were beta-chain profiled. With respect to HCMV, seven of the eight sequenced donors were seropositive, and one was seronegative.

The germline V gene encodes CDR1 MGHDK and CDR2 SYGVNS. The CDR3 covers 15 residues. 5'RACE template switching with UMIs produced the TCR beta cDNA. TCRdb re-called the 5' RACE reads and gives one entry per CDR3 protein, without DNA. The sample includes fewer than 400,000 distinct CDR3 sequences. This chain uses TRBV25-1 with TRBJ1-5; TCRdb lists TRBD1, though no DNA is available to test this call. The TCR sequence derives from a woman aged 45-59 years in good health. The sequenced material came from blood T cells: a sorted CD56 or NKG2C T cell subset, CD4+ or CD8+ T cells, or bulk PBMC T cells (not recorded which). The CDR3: CASAVPVRGDQPQHF.